Below, 27 T cell receptor beta chains from the same sample are listed, as sequenced in a study of OX40 agonist ivuxolimab in advanced cancers. Profiling relied on immunoSEQ multiplex PCR, and the TCRdb table lists in-frame clones only, not all of them. The data show tens of thousands of clones, 80% to 90% seen once. The sequences come from CD4+ or CD8+ T cells sorted from blood, collected in a trial of the OX40 agonist ivuxolimab. The receptor source for this set is an adult with an advanced solid tumor such as melanoma, head and neck, liver or kidney cancer.

The rearrangement uses TRBV19 and TRBJ1-2; D is ambiguous. The germline gives CDR1 LNHDA, CDR2 SQIVND (reference sequence). The CDR3 consists of 13 residues. Trimming took 3 bases from V and 7 from J, leaving 12 bases between them. This chain's CDR3 is CASSIGRLVGYTF. The CDR3, as DNA: TGTGCCAGTAGTATTGGGCGCCTGGTTGGCTACACCTTC.

V gene TRBV4-3 combines with J gene TRBJ2-3; 10 positions match TRBD2. Germline CDR1 is LGHNA and CDR2 is YSLEER. V lost 2 bases, J lost 3 bases, and 2 bases stayed unmatched. This CDR3 has 15 amino acids. The CDR3 protein is CASSQYSGGTDTQYF. The CDR3 DNA reads TGCGCCAGCAGCCAATATAGCGGGGGGACAGATACGCAGTATTTT.

The rearrangement uses TRBV19 and TRBJ2-2, with TRBD1 matching 9 bases. Germline V CDR1 and CDR2: LNHDA, SQIVND (reference sequence). This CDR3 region has 14 residues. The V and J ends lost 7 bases and 4 bases, in that order; junction bases with no gene match: 4. CDR3 protein: CASTGTGPTGELFF. CDR3 coding DNA: TGTGCCAGTACCGGGACAGGGCCCACCGGGGAGCTGTTTTTT.

The chain combines TRBV2 with TRBJ1-2; 9 positions match TRBD1. This CDR3 has 13 amino acids. Germline V gene data show CDR1 as SNHLY and CDR2 as FYNNEI. V was pared by 7 bases and J by 6 bases, with 6 bases of the junction left unmatched. The CDR3 region has the DNA TGTGCCAGCACCGGACAGGGGTTGCATGGCTACACCTTC. Translating gives CASTGQGLHGYTF.

The chain combines TRBV7-3 with TRBJ1-1; 9 positions match TRBD1. This CDR3 spans 14 amino acids. Per the germline V gene, CDR1 is SGHTA and CDR2 is FQGTGA. V was clipped by 5 bases and J by 4 bases; unmatched bases: 5. The chain's CDR3 is CASSVTGGGTEAFF. CDR3 bases: TGTGCCAGCAGCGTTACAGGGGGCGGCACTGAAGCTTTCTTT.

This clone was seen a single time. The chain recombines TRBV19 with TRBJ2-7, with TRBD1 matching 9 bases. CDR3 length: 16 residues. Unmatched junction bases numbered 14, after V lost 4 bases and J lost 7 bases. In germline, CDR1 is LNHDA, CDR2 SQIVND (reference sequence). This chain's CDR3 is CASSTHPGQGLGEQYF. CDR3 bases: TGTGCCAGTAGTACTCACCCGGGACAGGGACTGGGGGAGCAGTACTTC.

V is TRBV28 and J is TRBJ1-2; D possibly corresponds to TRBD1 (6 bases). CDR3 length: 15 residues. Germline V gene lookup returns CDR1 MDHEN and CDR2 SYDVKM. Trimming took off 5 bases at V and 4 bases at J, with 17 bases between the two ends. DNA for the CDR3: TGTGCCAGCAGTGCGTTGACAGGCACTTCCTATGGCTACACCTTC. Protein: CASSALTGTSYGYTF.

The chain links TRBV2 to TRBJ1-1; D is undetermined. Germline V lookup: CDR1 SNHLY, CDR2 FYNNEI. V lost 2 bases, J lost 5 bases, and 6 bases lay in between. This CDR3 contains 12 residues. The CDR3 bases are TGTGCCAGCAGTGAACTGGGAACTGAAGCTTTCTTT. Its protein product is CASSELGTEAFF. Using reference TRBV2 and TRBJ1-1 for the parts outside the CDR3, the full variable domain is EPEVTQTPSHQVTQMGQEVILRCVPISNHLYFYWYRQILGQKVEFLVSFYNNEISEKSEIFDDQFSVERPDGSNFTLKIRSTKLEDSAMYFCASSELGTEAFFGQGTRLTVV.

The rearrangement links TRBV5-4 to TRBJ2-7, with a possible D match to TRBD2 (7 bases). This CDR3 has 16 residues. Trimming removed 1 base from V and 2 bases from J, with 16 bases in between. Germline CDR1 SGHNT, CDR2 YYREEE (reference sequence). The CDR3 region has the DNA TGTGCCAGCAGCTTGACGGGGGGCCCGCCCCCCTACGAGCAGTACTTC. Residues: CASSLTGGPPPYEQYF. Supplemented by reference TRBV5-4 and TRBJ2-7, the full variable domain reads ETGVTQSPTHLIKTRGQQVTLRCSSQSGHNTVSWYQQALGQGPQFIFQYYREEENGRGNFPPRFSGLQFPNYSSELNVNALELDDSALYLCASSLTGGPPPYEQYFGPGTRLTVT.

This chain uses TRBV29-1 with TRBJ2-1; a weak D match, TRBD2 (5 bases). Trimming stripped 2 bases from V and 7 bases from J, with 12 bases between. CDR1 SQVTM and CDR2 ANQGSEA come from the germline V gene. The CDR3 contains 13 residues. The CDR3 DNA reads as TGCAGCGTTGAATCTGAGGGTAGGAATGAGCAGTTCTTC. Its protein product is CSVESEGRNEQFF.

V is TRBV10-3 and J is TRBJ2-7; 8 bases line up with TRBD1. V was pared by 4 bases and J by 7 bases, with 12 bases of the junction left unmatched. Germline V gene data show CDR1 as ENHRY and CDR2 as SYGVKD. CDR3 length: 15 amino acids. Here the CDR3 reads CAISVETGAPREQYF. In nucleotides, the CDR3 is TGTGCCATCAGTGTGGAGACAGGGGCCCCTCGGGAGCAGTACTTC.

The rearrangement uses TRBV5-1 and TRBJ2-3; TRBD2 might be the D (7 bases). Between the trimmed V and J ends, which lost 5 bases and 0 bases, there was a span of 25 bases. The CDR3 consists of 19 residues. Per the germline V gene, CDR1 is SGHRS and CDR2 is YFSETQ. The CDR3, as DNA: TGCGCCAGCAGGATTCGAGGCCCCCGAGGGGGGGCGAGCACAGATACGCAGTATTTT. It encodes CASRIRGPRGGASTDTQYF.

The J gene is TRBJ2-7, the V gene TRBV6-5; possibly TRBD1 or TRBD2 for D (7 bases each). V was cut by 5 bases and J by 5 bases, with 16 bases left in between. This CDR3 has 14 amino acids. The germline gives CDR1 MNHEY, CDR2 SVGAGI. The CDR3 region is CASSGGGQLHEQYF. The DNA of the CDR3 is TGTGCCAGCAGTGGGGGGGGACAGCTCCACGAGCAGTACTTC.

The chain is built from TRBV6-5 and TRBJ2-6; D is undetermined. V was shortened by 6 bases and J by 0 bases, with 6 bases between the two germline ends. Germline values: CDR1 MNHEY, CDR2 SVGAGI. This CDR3 region has 14 residues. The CDR3 here is CASSKSSGANVLTF. The CDR3 DNA follows: TGTGCCAGCAGCAAAAGCTCTGGGGCCAACGTCCTGACTTTC.

The V and J genes are TRBV2 and TRBJ2-7; 10 bases map to TRBD1. The CDR3 is 15 amino acids. The V and J ends lost 6 bases and 7 bases, in that order; junction bases with no gene match: 12. Germline V CDR1 and CDR2: SNHLY, FYNNEI. The CDR3 DNA is TGTGCCAGCAGAGATTTCCGACAGGGGGCGCAAGAGCAGTACTTC. Encoded protein: CASRDFRQGAQEQYF.

This clone was seen a handful of times. This sequence joins TRBV19 and TRBJ1-5; D not certain. There are 14 residues in the CDR3. From germline, CDR1 is LNHDA and CDR2 SQIVND (reference sequence). Trimming cost V 0 bases and J 1 base, with 4 bases left between them. Here the CDR3 DNA reads TGTGCCAGTAGTATAGAAGGGAGCAATCAGCCCCAGCATTTT. The encoded protein is CASSIEGSNQPQHF.

V usage is TRBV9 and J usage is TRBJ1-2; 8 bases are shared with TRBD1. Unmatched junction bases numbered 10, after V lost 2 bases and J lost 7 bases. The CDR3 extends over 15 amino acids. Germline CDR1 SGDLS, CDR2 YYNGEE. The CDR3 region is CASSVTGGGGFGYTF. In DNA, the CDR3 is TGTGCCAGCAGCGTCACAGGGGGTGGAGGTTTTGGCTACACCTTC.

The chain recombines TRBV5-1 with TRBJ2-7; no clear D. Germline loops: CDR1 SGHRS, CDR2 YFSETQ. The V gene lost 2 bases and the J gene lost 3 bases, with 9 bases spanning the gap. CDR3 size: 13 residues. CDR3 coding DNA: TGCGCCAGCAGCTTTTCGGAATTCTACGAGCAGTACTTC. Its translation is CASSFSEFYEQYF.

This chain joins TRBV4-3 and TRBJ2-7; TRBD2 aligns across 8 bases. V was pared by 0 bases and J by 1 base, with 2 bases of the junction left unmatched. Per germline, CDR1 LGHNA and CDR2 YSLEER. This CDR3 spans 15 amino acids. The CDR3 loop is CASSQDRGGSYEQYF. CDR3 in DNA: TGCGCCAGCAGCCAAGACCGGGGGGGTTCCTACGAGCAGTACTTC.

CDR3 amino acids: CASSLSVNGLDTQYF. For the CDR3, the DNA is TGTGCCAGCAGCTTGTCGGTCAACGGGTTAGATACGCAGTATTTT. The J gene is TRBJ2-3, the V gene TRBV5-6; D gene unclear. V shed 1 base and J shed 5 bases, with 14 bases lying between them. Per germline, CDR1 SGHDT and CDR2 YYEEEE. CDR3 length equals 15 residues.

This chain uses TRBV4-3 with TRBJ2-7; perhaps TRBD2 as D (6 bases). Germline CDR1 and CDR2: LGHNA and YSLEER. The CDR3 consists of 14 residues. V was pared by 0 bases and J by 2 bases, with 8 bases between. The CDR3 spells CASSQDRGTYEQYF. CDR3 coding DNA: TGCGCCAGCAGCCAAGATCGGGGGACCTACGAGCAGTACTTC.

The chain recombines TRBV11-2 with TRBJ1-2; possible D gene TRBD1, 5 bases. CDR1 and CDR2 (germline): SGHAT, FQNNGV. Trimming shortened V by 0 bases and J by 2 bases, and 16 bases separated the two germline ends. The CDR3 runs to 17 residues. The CDR3 nucleotides are TGTGCCAGCAGCTTAGAGGTCTGGATGGGGGAGAACTATGGCTACACCTTC. Amino acid sequence: CASSLEVWMGENYGYTF.

This chain links TRBV6-6 with TRBJ2-7; D is possibly TRBD2 (5 bases). V was shortened by 2 bases and J by 5 bases, with 10 bases between the two germline ends. In germline, CDR1 is MNHNY, CDR2 SVGAGI (reference sequence). The CDR3 is 13 amino acids. The CDR3 nucleotides read TGTGCCAGCAGTTACGGGAGCCTGGACGAGCAGTACTTC. Translation: CASSYGSLDEQYF.

V is TRBV7-8 and J is TRBJ1-4; 8 bases align to TRBD1. The germline CDR1 and CDR2 sequences are SGHVS and FQNEAQ. V shed 5 bases, J shed 4 bases, and the junction held 6 bases outside the gene matches. The CDR3 totals 15 residues. The CDR3 bases are TGTGCCAGCAGCCAGGGGGCAGGGAGTAATGAAAAACTGTTTTTT. This codes for CASSQGAGSNEKLFF.

The rearrangement uses TRBV7-2 and TRBJ1-2, with 10 bases identical to TRBD1. Germline V gene data show CDR1 as SGHTA and CDR2 as FQGNSA. This CDR3 contains 15 residues. After removal of 5 bases from V and 5 bases from J, the junction contained 8 bases not matched to a gene. The CDR3 DNA reads as TGTGCCAGCAGCCCTTCCGGGACAGGGGCGTATGGCTACACCTTC. It translates to CASSPSGTGAYGYTF. The full variable domain, its missing parts supplied by reference TRBV7-2 and TRBJ1-2, is GAGVSQSPSNKVTEKGKDVELRCDPISGHTALYWYRQSLGQGLEFLIYFQGNSAPDKSGLPSDRFSAERTGGSVSTLTIQRTQQEDSAVYLCASSPSGTGAYGYTFGSGTRLTVV.

J is TRBJ2-5 and V is TRBV6-5, with 9 bases lining up with TRBD2. Germline CDR1 and CDR2: MNHEY and SVGAGI. The CDR3 extends over 15 amino acids. Losses at the gene ends were 7 bases for V and 2 bases for J; bases not matched to a gene: 8. CDR3 in amino acids: CASNPAGGPQETQYF. In nucleotides, the CDR3 is TGTGCCAGCAACCCAGCGGGGGGCCCTCAAGAGACCCAGTACTTC.

The chain uses TRBV29-1 and TRBJ1-4, with a tentative D call TRBD1 (5 bases). Germline V gene sequence: CDR1 SQVTM, CDR2 ANQGSEA. V was shortened by 4 bases and J by 0 bases, with 24 bases between the two germline ends. The length of the CDR3 is 19 residues. CDR3 amino acids: CSVVSASSDRSATNEKLFF. The CDR3 nucleotides are TGCAGCGTTGTATCCGCTTCCTCCGACAGATCTGCAACTAATGAAAAACTGTTTTTT.